A single TCR beta chain is shown here with its context. Its antigen is still unknown. Sequencing used immunoSEQ multiplex PCR; TCRdb keeps in-frame clones, though not all of them. The data contain more than 20,000 clones, around 74% of them seen just once; the ten biggest clones take up 1% to 1.5%. These data are taken from a study of PD-1 blockade in classical Hodgkin lymphoma. Across the study: Patients were treated with nivolumab at 3 mg/kg, and this was given intravenously every 2 weeks. General study results and limits: Relapsed/refractory patients reportedly had the lowest baseline TCR diversity, below newly diagnosed patients, who were below healthy donors. While CD8+ TCR diversity did not rise significantly by C4D1, CD4+ TCR diversity did.

The CDR3 length is 18 residues. Germline V gives CDR1 LGHNA, CDR2 YNFKEQ. Between the trimmed V and J ends, which lost 0 bases and 2 bases, there was a span of 19 bases. This sample's time point: cycle 4 day 1 (C4D1), after more than five weeks of nivolumab. Each patient relapsed following autologous stem cell transplantation, and prior brentuximab vedotin exposure differed. Magnetic negative selection served to purify CD4+ T cells out of PBMCs that had been thawed. The gene calls are TRBV4-2 and TRBJ2-5, with D tentatively TRBD1 (5 bases). The starting material was CD4+ T cells from blood, obtained before the fourth cycle of nivolumab. This receptor was obtained from a human donor with classical Hodgkin lymphoma. CDR3 loop: CASSQDLKAGRLQETQYF. The CDR3 DNA follows: TGTGCCAGCAGCCAAGATCTTAAGGCAGGGCGTCTACAAGAGACCCAGTACTTC.